The subject of this entry is one T cell receptor beta chain. Its antigen is unidentified. This sample stems from a study of shared clonotypes between healthy human individuals. Study at large: Each donor contributed plates that comprised three CD4 naive, three CD4 memory, two CD8 naive and one CD8 memory. Study-level findings and limits: Approximately 5% was the fraction of naive CD4 clonotypes found shared across four donors.

CDR3 length: 12 residues. CDR1 and CDR2 from the germline V gene are SEHNR and FQNEAQ (reference sequence). The V gene lost 1 base and the J gene lost 8 bases, with 8 bases spanning the gap. Some clones are missing from TCRdb's copy, which holds only in-frame ones; the method was immunoSEQ multiplex PCR. Found here are nearly 750,000 clones, 55% to 75% of them singletons; the top ten hold about 1.8%. The sequenced sample was memory CD4+ T cells sorted from blood. Subset reported: CD45RA-negative fraction. This clonotype originated in a woman aged 25 to 39 in good health. The gene calls are TRBV7-9 and TRBJ1-2; D is unclear. The CDR3 DNA is TGTGCCAGCAGCTTAGAACTTGGAGGCTACACCTTC. It translates to CASSLELGGYTF.